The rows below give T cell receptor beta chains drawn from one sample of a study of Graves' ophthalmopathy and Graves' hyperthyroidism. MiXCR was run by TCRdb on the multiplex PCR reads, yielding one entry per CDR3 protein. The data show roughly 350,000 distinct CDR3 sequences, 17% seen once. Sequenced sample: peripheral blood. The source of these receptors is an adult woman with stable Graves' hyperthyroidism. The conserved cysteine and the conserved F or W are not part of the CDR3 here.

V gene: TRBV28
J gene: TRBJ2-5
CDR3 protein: ASSDLRGGETQY

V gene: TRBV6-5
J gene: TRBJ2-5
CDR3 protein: ASSYSGGSRKETQY

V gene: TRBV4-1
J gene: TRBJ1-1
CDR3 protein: ASSPRDRGFRAF

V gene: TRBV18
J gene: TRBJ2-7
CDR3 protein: ASSPGQAAYEQY

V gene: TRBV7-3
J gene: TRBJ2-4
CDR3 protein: ASSLTWTSGAKNIQY

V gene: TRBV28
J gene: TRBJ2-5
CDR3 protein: ASSFPQLGPETQY

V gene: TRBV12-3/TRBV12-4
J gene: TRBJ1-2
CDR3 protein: ASSLGARINYGYT

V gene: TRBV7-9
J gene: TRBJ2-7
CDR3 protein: ASSLEPSGRNYEQY

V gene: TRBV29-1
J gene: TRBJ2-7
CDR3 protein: SVGYRLAGKYEQY

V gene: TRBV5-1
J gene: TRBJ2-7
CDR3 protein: ASSLTGGWYEQY

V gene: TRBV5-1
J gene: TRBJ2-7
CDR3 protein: ASSLRDRLAYEQY

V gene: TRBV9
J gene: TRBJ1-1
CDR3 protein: ASSVSGINTEAF

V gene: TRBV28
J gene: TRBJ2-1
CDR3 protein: ASSLRPGLAGVEQF

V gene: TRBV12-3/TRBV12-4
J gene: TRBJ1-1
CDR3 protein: ASTLRTLNTEAF

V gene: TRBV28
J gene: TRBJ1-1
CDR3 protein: ASSQGGMDTEAF

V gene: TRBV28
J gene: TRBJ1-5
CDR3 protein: ASSPTGQVMKPQH

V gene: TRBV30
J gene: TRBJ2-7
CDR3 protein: AWSVGNRSPYEQY

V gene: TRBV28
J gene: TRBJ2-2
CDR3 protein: ASISTNTGELF

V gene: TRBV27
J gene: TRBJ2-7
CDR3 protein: ASRLAGAYEQY

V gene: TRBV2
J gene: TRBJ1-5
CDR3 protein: ASSDEGDQPQH

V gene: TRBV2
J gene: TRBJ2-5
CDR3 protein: ASSGSRETQY

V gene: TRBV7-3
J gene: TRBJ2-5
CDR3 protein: ASSLTGGETQY